Listed here are 24 T cell receptor beta chains from one sample, sequenced in a study of cytomegalovirus exposure and HLA in healthy donors. A multiplex PCR was run with 60 Vbeta primers and 13 Jbeta primers. Using immunoSEQ multiplex PCR, the repertoire was profiled, and TCRdb retains in-frame clones only, with some absent. In the table there are about 180,000 clones, 55% to 75% of which are singletons. Sequenced sample: PBMCs. These receptors all stem from a human donor in good health.

This clone has only a few counts. The chain joins TRBV11-2 to TRBJ1-2; D gene unclear. The CDR3 covers 13 residues. V lost 5 bases and J 2 bases, leaving 9 bases between the germline ends. CDR1 and CDR2 (germline): SGHAT, FQNNGV. CDR3 region: CASSVGGNYGYTF. The CDR3 nucleotides are TGTGCCAGCAGCGTCGGCGGGAACTATGGCTACACCTTC.

V and J are TRBV28 and TRBJ1-1; 9 nucleotides match TRBD1. This CDR3 spans 15 amino acids. The germline V gene has CDR1 MDHEN and CDR2 SYDVKM. J lost 0 bases, V lost 6 bases, and 5 bases had no gene match. DNA for the CDR3: TGTGCCAGCAGAGCCGGGACAGGGTTGAACACTGAAGCTTTCTTT. This encodes CASRAGTGLNTEAFF.

The rearrangement joins TRBV15 to TRBJ1-5, with 8 bases matching TRBD1. Germline CDR1 LNHNV, CDR2 YYDKDF (reference sequence). Losses at the gene ends were 0 bases for V and 4 bases for J; bases not matched to a gene: 8. The CDR3 is made up of 17 amino acids. The CDR3 is CATSRDGGQGINQPQHF. CDR3 sequence (DNA): TGTGCCACCAGCAGAGATGGTGGACAGGGAATAAATCAGCCCCAGCATTTT.

The genes are TRBV7-2 and TRBJ2-1, with 12 bases aligning to TRBD2. V lost 0 bases, J lost 10 bases, and 7 bases stayed unmatched. Per germline, CDR1 SGHTA and CDR2 FQGNSA. The CDR3 length is 16 residues. CDR3 in DNA: TGTGCCAGCAGCTTAGCGCAGCTAGCGGGGGGGGAGGAGCAGTTCTTC. This sequence encodes CASSLAQLAGGEEQFF.

V gene TRBV5-5 combines with J gene TRBJ1-4; 8 bases fit TRBD1. This CDR3 has 14 residues. CDR1 and CDR2 from the germline V gene are SGHKS and YYEKEE (reference sequence). Trimming cost V 4 bases and J 10 bases; bases outside gene matches: 9. CDR3 residues: CASSLSPGGGKLFF. The CDR3 nucleotides are TGTGCCAGCAGCCTAAGTCCAGGGGGCGGAAAACTGTTTTTT.

This chain connects TRBV4-3 to TRBJ2-3, with 7 bases identical to TRBD1. CDR1 and CDR2 (germline): LGHNA, YSLEER. This CDR3 comprises 14 residues. Unmatched junction bases numbered 5, after V lost 6 bases and J lost 2 bases. The CDR3 DNA sequence: TGCGCCAGCAGTGAGACAGGGACCACAGATACGCAGTATTTT. Residues: CASSETGTTDTQYF.

The rearrangement joins TRBV19 to TRBJ2-6; TRBD1 aligns across 9 bases. CDR3 length: 15 residues. Germline CDR1 reads LNHDA; CDR2 reads SQIVND (reference sequence). The trim removed 8 bases at V and 2 bases at J, leaving 4 bases unmatched. In nucleotides, the CDR3 is TGTGCCAGTGGCCGGGACAGGGCTGGGGCCAACGTCCTGACTTTC. It yields the protein CASGRDRAGANVLTF.

The genes are TRBV30 and TRBJ1-2, with D perhaps matching TRBD1 (5 bases). V was pared by 3 bases and J by 4 bases, with 15 bases between. This CDR3 contains 14 residues. Germline V gene data show CDR1 as GTSNPN and CDR2 as SVGIG (reference sequence). Written as DNA, the CDR3 is TGTGCCTGGAGATCTGCTGGGGCCCTCTATGGCTACACCTTC. Translating it yields CAWRSAGALYGYTF.

J is TRBJ1-3 and V is TRBV13; no reliable D call. Germline V gene sequence: CDR1 PRHDT, CDR2 FYEKMQ (reference sequence). Trimming left V 6 bases short and J 0 bases short, with 9 bases between. The CDR3 has 14 amino acids. CDR3 sequence reads: CASSSSNSGNTIYF. The CDR3 DNA reads TGTGCCAGCAGTTCCAGTAACTCTGGAAACACCATATATTTT.

The chain recombines TRBV5-1 with TRBJ2-3; 10 positions agree with TRBD2. CDR1 SGHRS and CDR2 YFSETQ come from the germline V gene. With 0 bases clipped from V and 3 bases from J, the junction kept 7 bases outside the gene matches. This CDR3 is 17 amino acids long. The CDR3 DNA is TGCGCCAGCAGCTTGGAACCGGATAGCGGGGGGACAGATACGCAGTATTTT. Protein product: CASSLEPDSGGTDTQYF.

The chain uses TRBV12-5 and TRBJ1-5; tentatively, D is TRBD1 (5 bases). This CDR3 comprises 14 residues. Germline V gene data show CDR1 as LGHNT and CDR2 as FRNRAP. Trimming took off 2 bases at V and 4 bases at J, with 9 bases between the two ends. CDR3: CASGLTGRNQPQHF. The CDR3 DNA reads TGTGCTAGTGGTTTGACAGGACGGAATCAGCCCCAGCATTTT.

The chain uses TRBV9 and TRBJ2-1; 15 bases map to TRBD2. The CDR3 has 19 residues. Germline V gene lookup returns CDR1 SGDLS and CDR2 YYNGEE. Losses at the gene ends were 3 bases for V and 5 bases for J; bases not matched to a gene: 12. The CDR3 protein is CASSAGTSGGLGINNEQFF. The CDR3 DNA reads TGTGCCAGCAGCGCCGGGACTAGCGGGGGGCTAGGGATTAACAATGAGCAGTTCTTC.

The chain combines TRBV29-1 with TRBJ2-7; no definite D call. There are 12 residues in the CDR3. Germline V gene lookup returns CDR1 SQVTM and CDR2 ANQGSEA. Trimming took 3 bases from V and 2 from J, leaving 8 bases between them. CDR3 in DNA: TGCAGCGTTGAGGTGGGCCCCTACGAGCAGTACTTC. This sequence encodes CSVEVGPYEQYF.

In its sample, this clone was seen a few times. CDR3 coding DNA: TGCGCCAGCAGCTCTGACAGGGCTGGGGCCAACGTCCTGACTTTC. Translating gives CASSSDRAGANVLTF. This sequence joins TRBV5-1 and TRBJ2-6; TRBD1 matches 7 bases. V lost 3 bases and J lost 2; bases outside the gene matches: 2. Germline lookup yields CDR1 SGHRS and CDR2 YFSETQ. This CDR3 is 15 amino acids long.

This clone was found once. The chain recombines TRBV2 with TRBJ2-1; no clear D. The germline CDR1 and CDR2 sequences are SNHLY and FYNNEI. There are 14 residues in the CDR3. Trimming pared 0 bases from V and 6 bases from J, leaving 9 bases between. The CDR3 sequence is CASSEALRSNEQFF. In DNA, the CDR3 is TGTGCCAGCAGTGAAGCTCTAAGATCCAATGAGCAGTTCTTC.

This clone was counted a few times. The chain uses TRBV4-1 and TRBJ1-4; D unresolved. Per the germline V gene, CDR1 is MGHRA and CDR2 is YSYEKL. The CDR3 runs to 15 residues. Trimming took off 4 bases at V and 6 bases at J, with 15 bases between the two ends. The chain's CDR3 is CASSPSLLPHEKLFF. As DNA, the CDR3 is TGCGCCAGCAGCCCGTCCCTTCTCCCTCATGAAAAACTGTTTTTT.

The chain couples TRBV2 to TRBJ1-5; D unresolved. V dropped 5 bases and J dropped 2 bases, with 10 bases sitting between them. Germline V gene data show CDR1 as SNHLY and CDR2 as FYNNEI. The CDR3 totals 14 residues. The chain's CDR3 is CASSSLGRNQPQHF. CDR3 coding DNA: TGTGCCAGCAGTTCGTTGGGCCGCAATCAGCCCCAGCATTTT.

This clone was counted once. V and J are TRBV19 and TRBJ1-6; TRBD1 aligns across 9 bases. CDR3 length: 15 amino acids. V shed 4 bases, J shed 5 bases, and the junction held 3 bases outside the gene matches. Germline V gene lookup returns CDR1 LNHDA and CDR2 SQIVND (reference sequence). The CDR3 loop is CASSNRDRDNSPLHF. Written as DNA, the CDR3 is TGTGCCAGTAGTAACCGGGACAGGGATAATTCACCCCTCCACTTT. Together with reference TRBV19 and TRBJ1-6, the CDR3 gives the full variable domain: DGGITQSPKYLFRKEGQNVTLSCEQNLNHDAMYWYRQDPGQGLRLIYYSQIVNDFQKGDIAEGYSVSREKKESFPLTVTSAQKNPTAFYLCASSNRDRDNSPLHFGNGTRLTVT.

In this sample, this clone turned up a few times. The chain is built from TRBV6-1 and TRBJ1-6, with 7 bases aligning to TRBD1. Germline values: CDR1 MNHNS, CDR2 SASEGT. V lost 5 bases, J lost 13 bases, and 5 bases stayed unmatched. The CDR3 spans 12 residues. The CDR3 reads CASSLQGSPLHF. The CDR3 coding sequence is TGTGCCAGCAGTCTACAGGGGTCTCCCCTCCACTTT.

J is TRBJ2-5 and V is TRBV5-5; no clear D gene. Trimming took off 6 bases at V and 4 bases at J, with 7 bases between the two ends. The CDR3 sequence is 11 residues long. Germline V lookup: CDR1 SGHKS, CDR2 YYEKEE (reference sequence). CDR3 DNA sequence: TGTGCCAGCACAGGAAGAGAGACCCAGTACTTC. This sequence encodes CASTGRETQYF. The complete variable domain, with remaining parts taken from reference TRBV5-5 and TRBJ2-5, reads DAGVTQSPTHLIKTRGQQVTLRCSPISGHKSVSWYQQVLGQGPQFIFQYYEKEERGRGNFPDRFSARQFPNYSSELNVNALLLGDSALYLCASTGRETQYFGPGTRLLVL.

This clone was observed a single time. CDR3 residues: CASSLVPPRGIEEKLFF. In DNA, the CDR3 is TGCGCCAGCAGCTTGGTCCCCCCCAGGGGAATTGAAGAAAAACTGTTTTTT. V usage is TRBV5-1 and J usage is TRBJ1-4, with D tentatively TRBD1 (6 bases). Trimming shortened V by 0 bases and J by 8 bases, and 20 bases separated the two germline ends. The germline V gene encodes CDR1 SGHRS and CDR2 YFSETQ. The CDR3 extends over 17 amino acids.

The chain employs TRBV4-3 and TRBJ1-4; D not certain. Germline CDR1 reads LGHNA; CDR2 reads YSLEER. V shed 0 bases and J shed 4 bases, with 18 bases lying between them. The CDR3 is 18 amino acids. CDR3 nucleotide sequence: TGCGCCAGCAGCCAAGATATATTGAGAGGGCCGAATAATGAAAAACTGTTTTTT. Its translation: CASSQDILRGPNNEKLFF.

The rearrangement uses TRBV6-1 and TRBJ2-7; D possibly corresponds to TRBD1 (6 bases). V shed 4 bases and J shed 3 bases, with 16 bases lying between them. CDR1 is MNHNS, CDR2 SASEGT, per germline. The CDR3 has 15 amino acids. For the CDR3, the DNA is TGTGCCAGCAGTGTAACCGGGACATCGGACTACGAGCAGTACTTC. It specifies CASSVTGTSDYEQYF.

This clone was detected once. The chain uses TRBV10-2 and TRBJ1-2, with D possibly TRBD1 on 5 matching bases. CDR3 length: 13 residues. Deletions cut 2 bases from V and 8 bases from J, with 12 bases between. Germline V gives CDR1 WSHSY, CDR2 SAAADI. The CDR3 loop reads CASSEAGIGGYTF. Written as DNA, the CDR3 is TGCGCCAGCAGTGAGGCAGGGATTGGCGGCTACACCTTC.